At least ten counts were recorded for the clone carrying this T cell receptor (beta chain). Its antigen is still unknown. The CDR3 is 13 residues long. V shed 4 bases and J 2 bases; nucleotides not matched to a gene: 2. Germline V gene sequence: CDR1 SGHDT, CDR2 YYEEEE. This entry is derived from a study of cytomegalovirus exposure and HLA in healthy donors. Study results and limitations: Earlier analysis looked at TCR beta V segments, and most were productive about 87% or about 30% of the time.

The PCR employed 60 Vbeta primers together with 13 Jbeta primers. The assay was immunoSEQ multiplex PCR, and TCRdb's table has in-frame clones only and misses some. The sample comprises a few hundred thousand clones, approximately 84% of which are singletons, and about 0.6% rests with the top ten. The TCR originated in a woman aged 40 to 50 in good health and CMV-seronegative. The chain has TRBV5-6 and TRBJ2-5, with TRBD2 identical over 7 bases. The sample consisted of PBMCs. CDR3 region: CASSSGIQETQYF. The CDR3 DNA reads TGTGCCAGCAGCAGCGGGATTCAAGAGACCCAGTACTTC.